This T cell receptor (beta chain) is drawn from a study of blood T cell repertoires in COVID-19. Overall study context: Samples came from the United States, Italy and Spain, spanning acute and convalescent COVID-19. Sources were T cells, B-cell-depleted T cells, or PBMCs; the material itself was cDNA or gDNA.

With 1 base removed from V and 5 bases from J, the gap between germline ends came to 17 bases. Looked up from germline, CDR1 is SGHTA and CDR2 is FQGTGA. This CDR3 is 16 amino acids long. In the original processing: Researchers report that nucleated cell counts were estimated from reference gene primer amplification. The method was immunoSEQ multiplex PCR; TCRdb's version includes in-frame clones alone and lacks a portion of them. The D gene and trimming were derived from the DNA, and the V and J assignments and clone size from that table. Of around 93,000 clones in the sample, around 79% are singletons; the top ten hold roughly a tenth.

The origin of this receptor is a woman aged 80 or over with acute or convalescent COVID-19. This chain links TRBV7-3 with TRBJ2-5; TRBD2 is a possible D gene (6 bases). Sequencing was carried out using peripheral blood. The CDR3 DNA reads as TGTGCCAGCAGCTTAAGGGTTGCGGGGAGTCAGGAGACCCAGTACTTC. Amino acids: CASSLRVAGSQETQYF.